The 16 T cell receptor beta chains presented below share a single source sample, sequenced in a study of a mutant IDH1 vaccine in newly diagnosed glioma. No cognate antigen is known for these TCRs. The time point here: week 35, safety follow-up. Mutant IDH1 20-mer peptide, at 300 ug, made up each vaccine dose, with topical imiquimod. Here immunoSEQ multiplex PCR was the method, and the copy in TCRdb shows in-frame clones only, minus some. The sample yields around 50,000 clones, more than 75% seen once. This material consisted of PBMCs, taken from a glioma patient whose treatment included an IDH1 peptide vaccine. The receptors originated from a woman aged 40 to 50 with glioma.

DNA of the CDR3: TGTGCCAGTAGTATAAAGGGGAGCTCCTACGAGCAGTACTTC. Its translation is CASSIKGSSYEQYF. V gene TRBV19 combines with J gene TRBJ2-7, with D perhaps being TRBD1 or TRBD2 (5 bases each). The CDR3 spans 14 residues. Germline V gene lookup returns CDR1 LNHDA and CDR2 SQIVND (reference sequence). Trimming shortened V by 2 bases and J by 0 bases, and 8 bases separated the two germline ends. Variable domain in full (rest from reference TRBV19 and TRBJ2-7): DGGITQSPKYLFRKEGQNVTLSCEQNLNHDAMYWYRQDPGQGLRLIYYSQIVNDFQKGDIAEGYSVSREKKESFPLTVTSAQKNPTAFYLCASSIKGSSYEQYFGPGTRLTVT.

V and J are TRBV4-1 and TRBJ2-3; D not certain. V was cut by 0 bases and J by 5 bases, with 3 bases left in between. This CDR3 has 12 residues. Germline CDR1 is MGHRA and CDR2 is YSYEKL. CDR3 bases: TGCGCCAGCAGCCAAGATAGAGATACGCAGTATTTT. Residues: CASSQDRDTQYF.

This chain joins TRBV30 and TRBJ2-5; 8 positions match TRBD1. The DNA end favors TRBJ2-7, so the J call may be wrong. In germline, CDR1 is GTSNPN, CDR2 SVGIG (reference sequence). The CDR3 loop spans 15 amino acids. CDR3 nucleotide sequence: TGTGCCTGGAGTATTATAGACAGGGGTGGATACGAGCAGTACTTC. Translated, it gives CAWSIIDRGGYEQYF.

J is TRBJ1-5 and V is TRBV27; possible D gene TRBD1, 5 bases. Between the trimmed V and J ends, which lost 2 bases and 2 bases, there was a span of 16 bases. Looked up from germline, CDR1 is MNHEY and CDR2 is SMNVEV (reference sequence). The CDR3 is made up of 17 amino acids. The CDR3 DNA reads as TGTGCCAGCAGTTTAACCCCGGCCAGGGCAGGCAATCAGCCCCAGCATTTT. It encodes CASSLTPARAGNQPQHF.

With respect to this clone: One end of the junction varies from germline; a read error may be responsible. This sequence joins TRBV11-2 and TRBJ1-2; unclear D gene. CDR3 size: 13 residues. Germline-derived CDR1 and CDR2 are SGHAT and FQNNGV. Written as DNA, the CDR3 is TGTGCCGGCAGGAGGTTGGCCCAATATGGCTACACCTTC. It encodes CAGRRLAQYGYTF.

The chain couples TRBV5-8 to TRBJ2-5; perhaps TRBD1 as D (5 bases). CDR1 and CDR2 (germline): SGHTS, YDEGEE. The CDR3 is made up of 14 amino acids. Trimming left V 4 bases short and J 2 bases short, with 12 bases between. The DNA for the CDR3 is TGTGCCAGCAGCCGGACATTGGTTCAAGAGACCCAGTACTTC. Its translation: CASSRTLVQETQYF.

V and J are TRBV18 and TRBJ1-5; D is undetermined. Trimming shortened V by 6 bases and J by 2 bases, and 8 bases separated the two germline ends. This CDR3 region has 13 residues. Germline assignment: CDR1 KGHSH and CDR2 LQKENI. The CDR3 is CASSPDGNQPQHF. For the CDR3, the DNA is TGTGCCAGCTCCCCCGACGGCAATCAGCCCCAGCATTTT.

The chain is built from TRBV10-2 and TRBJ2-3; D call uncertain. The CDR3 length is 13 residues. Germline CDR1 and CDR2: WSHSY and SAAADI. Between the trimmed V and J ends, which lost 6 bases and 1 base, there was a span of 8 bases. The CDR3 DNA reads TGCGCCAGCAGCTCCCAGGGCACAGATACGCAGTATTTT. Amino acid sequence: CASSSQGTDTQYF.

The chain recombines TRBV19 with TRBJ2-1; weak D call: TRBD2 (6 bases). V lost 5 bases and J 10 bases, leaving 12 bases between the germline ends. CDR3 length: 12 residues. The germline V gene has CDR1 LNHDA and CDR2 SQIVND (reference sequence). The CDR3 DNA is TGTGCCAGTAGTCCGACTGGGGGGGAGCAGTTCTTC. Translation: CASSPTGGEQFF.

The chain carries TRBV11-2 and TRBJ1-1; D not resolved. V lost 5 bases and J 4 bases, leaving 11 bases between the germline ends. This CDR3 comprises 13 residues. Germline V CDR1 and CDR2: SGHAT, FQNNGV. The CDR3 coding sequence is TGTGCCAGCAGCACTAGGACGGTCACTGAAGCTTTCTTT. Protein sequence: CASSTRTVTEAFF. The complete variable domain, with remaining parts taken from reference TRBV11-2 and TRBJ1-1, reads EAGVAQSPRYKIIEKRQSVAFWCNPISGHATLYWYQQILGQGPKLLIQFQNNGVVDDSQLPKDRFSAERLKGVDSTLKIQPAKLEDSAVYLCASSTRTVTEAFFGQGTRLTVV.

The J gene is TRBJ1-5, the V gene TRBV19; D remains unclear. Trimming cost V 3 bases and J 0 bases, with 9 bases left between them. CDR3 length: 15 residues. From germline, CDR1 is LNHDA and CDR2 SQIVND (reference sequence). The CDR3 protein is CASSIGEYSNQPQHF. CDR3 in DNA: TGTGCCAGTAGTATCGGAGAGTATAGCAATCAGCCCCAGCATTTT.

The V and J genes are TRBV7-8 and TRBJ1-5, with D tentatively TRBD1 (5 bases). The CDR3 consists of 20 residues. V shed 2 bases and J shed 3 bases, with 26 bases lying between them. Germline V gene lookup returns CDR1 SGHVS and CDR2 FQNEAQ. CDR3 residues: CASSLRDPTVHDITNQPQHF. In nucleotides, the CDR3 is TGTGCCAGCAGCTTACGGGACCCTACCGTCCATGATATAACCAATCAGCCCCAGCATTTT.

The V call is TRBV5-4, the J call TRBJ1-1; D is ambiguous. CDR1 SGHNT and CDR2 YYREEE come from the germline V gene (reference sequence). Trimming shortened V by 2 bases and J by 10 bases, and 18 bases separated the two germline ends. The CDR3 runs 14 residues. In DNA, the CDR3 is TGTGCCAGCAGCTTCTCCGACAAAGAGGGTTTAGCTTTCTTT. It is translated as CASSFSDKEGLAFF.

V is TRBV5-1 and J is TRBJ2-1, with TRBD1 matching over 8 bases. CDR3 length: 16 amino acids. CDR1 is SGHRS, CDR2 YFSETQ, per germline. Germline trimming cut 1 base from V and 5 bases from J; bases unmatched to any gene: 8. In DNA, the CDR3 is TGCGCCAGCAGCTTGATCCGGGGACAGGTCAACAATGAGCAGTTCTTC. It translates to CASSLIRGQVNNEQFF. The complete variable domain, with remaining parts taken from reference TRBV5-1 and TRBJ2-1, reads KAGVTQTPRYLIKTRGQQVTLSCSPISGHRSVSWYQQTPGQGLQFLFEYFSETQRNKGNFPGRFSGRQFSNSRSEMNVSTLELGDSALYLCASSLIRGQVNNEQFFGPGTRLTVL.

V and J are TRBV6-5 and TRBJ2-3; TRBD2 aligns across 7 bases. Germline V lookup: CDR1 MNHEY, CDR2 SVGAGI. J was trimmed by 0 bases and V by 4 bases; bases with no gene match: 4. The CDR3 is made up of 15 amino acids. The chain's CDR3 is CASSLSGASTDTQYF. As DNA, the CDR3 is TGTGCCAGCAGTTTAAGCGGGGCTAGCACAGATACGCAGTATTTT.

This chain joins TRBV30 and TRBJ1-5, with a possible D match to TRBD1 (5 bases). This CDR3 has 13 amino acids. Germline CDR1 and CDR2: GTSNPN and SVGIG (reference sequence). The CDR3: CAWGRAPNQPQHF. In DNA, the CDR3 is TGTGCTTGGGGCAGGGCACCCAATCAGCCCCAGCATTTT.